The present TCR beta chain was sequenced within a study of CD8+CD57+ T cells in acquired aplastic anemia. Turning to the study itself: Across the sorted CD4+ and CD8+ cells, DNA amounts averaged roughly 3.5 ug. The study's findings and limits: Patients and controls shared 25 to 30 CD8+ CDR3 sequences, which appeared highly expressed in patients and within their immunodominant clones.

Comments on this clonotype: The antigen remains unidentified.

Investigators profiled TCR beta VDJ and CDR3 from genomic DNA template. TCRdb reprocessed the reads via MiXCR and lists one record per CDR3 protein. The sample consists of about 120,000 distinct CDR3 sequences, 50% to 60% of them appearing once. By flow cytometry, patients selected for sequencing had shown an expansion of CD8+CD57+ cells. Severe acquired aplastic anemia affected all patients. The specimen sequenced was sorted CD4+, CD8+, or CD8+CD57+ T cells (not recorded which) from PBMCs. The sequence derives from a human donor with aplastic anemia.

The CDR3 DNA is TGCGCCAGCAGTAAAGACAGGGACGAGCAGTACTTC. Translating it yields CASSKDRDEQYF. The chain recombines TRBV10-1 with TRBJ2-7; TRBD1 matches at 7 bases. With V trimmed by 5 bases and J by 5 bases, 3 bases remained unmatched. The CDR3 spans 12 residues. Germline V gene data show CDR1 as WNHNN and CDR2 as SYGVQD (reference sequence).